This TCR beta chain was captured by sequencing in a study of T-cell memory formation after mild COVID-19. On the study more broadly: Most TCR clusters belonged to a single donor. Overall study findings and caveats: From day 15 to 85, contracting clones were balanced between CD4 and CD8, whereas later expanders leaned toward CD4+. A second wave of clones peaked on day 37, and their SARS-CoV-2 specificity went unconfirmed.

TCR alpha and TCR beta cDNA libraries carrying sample barcodes and UMIs came from 5'RACE with constant-segment primers. TCRdb re-called the 5' RACE reads through MiXCR, storing one row per CDR3 protein. Of about 350,000 distinct CDR3 sequences in the sample, 20% to 25% were seen once. The ends were cut back, 4 bases at V and 3 bases at J, with 12 bases in the middle. CDR3 size: 14 residues. Germline V gives CDR1 LGHNA, CDR2 YNFKEQ. With respect to this clonotype: Its specificity is not known.

The sequence was obtained from a man between 18 and 35 years old who had mild COVID-19 (a few samples of this study predate the infection). Cell type and time point are not known. The sample comprised PBMCs or a T cell subset sorted from them (not recorded which). V usage is TRBV4-2 and J usage is TRBJ1-1; D is undetermined. In DNA, the CDR3 is TGTGCCAGCAGCCCCGGAGGAGCGGACACTGAAGCTTTCTTT. Translated, it gives CASSPGGADTEAFF.